Given below is one TCR beta chain in context. Its target is unknown. The ends lost 4 bases at V and 8 bases at J; junction bases unmatched: 5. The germline V gene encodes CDR1 SGHAT and CDR2 FQNNGV. This CDR3 contains 15 residues. This sample is part of a study of siplizumab effects on memory and regulatory T cells. Study findings and constraints: Only a minor fraction of alloreactive clones mapped to unstimulated subsets.

The repertoire was sequenced with immunoSEQ multiplex PCR; TCRdb's copy has only in-frame clones and lacks some. The sample consists of 85,000 to 90,000 clones, over 80% of them appearing once. Sequenced: CD4+ T cells sorted from blood. This TCR derives from a human donor in good health. This chain uses TRBV11-2 with TRBJ2-1; 13 bases are shared with TRBD2. In DNA, the CDR3 is TGTGCCAGCAGCTCAGGGACTAGCGGGAATTATGAGCAGTTCTTC. Its translation is CASSSGTSGNYEQFF.